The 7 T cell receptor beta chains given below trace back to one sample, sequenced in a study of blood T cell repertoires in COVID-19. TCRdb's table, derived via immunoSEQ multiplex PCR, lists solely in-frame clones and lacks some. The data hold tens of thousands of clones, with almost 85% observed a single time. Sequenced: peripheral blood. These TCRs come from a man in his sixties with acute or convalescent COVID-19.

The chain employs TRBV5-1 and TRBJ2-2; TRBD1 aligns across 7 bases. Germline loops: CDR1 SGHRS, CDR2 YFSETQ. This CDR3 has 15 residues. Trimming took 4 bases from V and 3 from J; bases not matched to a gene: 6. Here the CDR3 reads CASSRDSSYTGELFF. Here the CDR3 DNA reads TGCGCCAGCAGCCGGGACAGTAGTTACACCGGGGAGCTGTTTTTT.

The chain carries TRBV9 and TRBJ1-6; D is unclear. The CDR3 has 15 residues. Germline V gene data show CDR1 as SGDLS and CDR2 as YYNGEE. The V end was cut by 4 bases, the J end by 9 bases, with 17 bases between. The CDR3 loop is CASSPRVDAGSPLHF. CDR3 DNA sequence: TGTGCCAGCAGCCCCCGGGTAGACGCCGGTTCACCCCTCCACTTT. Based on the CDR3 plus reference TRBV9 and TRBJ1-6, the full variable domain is DSGVTQTPKHLITATGQRVTLRCSPRSGDLSVYWYQQSLDQGLQFLIQYYNGEERAKGNILERFSAQQFPDLHSELNLSSLELGDSALYFCASSPRVDAGSPLHFGNGTRLTVT.

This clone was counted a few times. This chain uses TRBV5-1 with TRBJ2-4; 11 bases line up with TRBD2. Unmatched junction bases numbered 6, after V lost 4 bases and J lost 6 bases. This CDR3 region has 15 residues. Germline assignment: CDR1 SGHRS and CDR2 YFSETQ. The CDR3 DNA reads TGCGCCAGCAGCCCCGGGACTAGCGGAACAAACATTCAGTACTTC. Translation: CASSPGTSGTNIQYF. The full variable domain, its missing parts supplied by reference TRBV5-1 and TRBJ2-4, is KAGVTQTPRYLIKTRGQQVTLSCSPISGHRSVSWYQQTPGQGLQFLFEYFSETQRNKGNFPGRFSGRQFSNSRSEMNVSTLELGDSALYLCASSPGTSGTNIQYFGAGTRLSVL.

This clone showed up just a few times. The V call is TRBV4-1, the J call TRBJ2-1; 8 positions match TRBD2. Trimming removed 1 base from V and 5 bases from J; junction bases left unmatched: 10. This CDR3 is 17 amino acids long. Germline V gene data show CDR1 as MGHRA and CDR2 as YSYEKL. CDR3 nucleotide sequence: TGCGCCAGCAGCCAAGTTGCGGCCGGGGGGGCTCACAATGAGCAGTTCTTC. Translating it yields CASSQVAAGGAHNEQFF.

Written as DNA, the CDR3 is TGTGCCAGCAGTGAGCCGGGACAGGGTACAGGGGAGACCCAGTACTTC. This encodes CASSEPGQGTGETQYF. V usage is TRBV28 and J usage is TRBJ2-5; TRBD1 matches at 9 bases. The CDR3 is made up of 16 amino acids. With V trimmed by 5 bases and J by 5 bases, 12 bases remained unmatched. The V gene's germline CDR1 is MDHEN and CDR2 SYDVKM.

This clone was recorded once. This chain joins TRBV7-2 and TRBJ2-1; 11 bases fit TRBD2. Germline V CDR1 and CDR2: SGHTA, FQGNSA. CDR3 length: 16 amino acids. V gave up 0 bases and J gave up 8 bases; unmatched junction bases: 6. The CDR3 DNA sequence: TGTGCCAGCAGCTTAGCGCCGACTAGCGGGATTTATGAGCAGTTCTTC. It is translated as CASSLAPTSGIYEQFF. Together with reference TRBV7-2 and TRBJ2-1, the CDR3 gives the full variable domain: GAGVSQSPSNKVTEKGKDVELRCDPISGHTALYWYRQSLGQGLEFLIYFQGNSAPDKSGLPSDRFSAERTGGSVSTLTIQRTQQEDSAVYLCASSLAPTSGIYEQFFGPGTRLTVL.

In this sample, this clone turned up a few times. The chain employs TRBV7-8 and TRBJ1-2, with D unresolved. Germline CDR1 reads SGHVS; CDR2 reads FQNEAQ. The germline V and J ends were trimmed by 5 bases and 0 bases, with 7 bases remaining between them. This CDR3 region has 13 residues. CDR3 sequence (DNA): TGTGCCAGCAGCCGACGAGCTAACTATGGCTACACCTTC. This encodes CASSRRANYGYTF.